The subject of this entry is one T cell receptor beta chain. Its specificity is unknown. The record originates from a study of a mutant IDH1 vaccine in newly diagnosed glioma. Study-wide context: Patients received vaccination from 4-6 weeks after radiotherapy alone, or with temozolomide cycles. Patients were pretreated with radiotherapy, temozolomide, or both, mostly both. Study observations and caveats: Overall, around 94% of patients had vaccine-induced immune responses.

Described time point: week 5, during vaccination. A single vaccine dose contained 300 ug of mutant IDH1 20-mer peptide, and topical imiquimod was used with it. The protocol was immunoSEQ multiplex PCR, while the TCRdb copy is restricted to in-frame clones and leaves out a portion. The sample carries tens of thousands of clones, 91% recorded once. The sequencing here drew on PBMCs, taken from a glioma patient whose treatment included an IDH1 peptide vaccine. The origin of this receptor is a woman in her forties or fifties with glioma.

The DNA for the CDR3 is TGTGCTAGTGGTTTGGGACAGGGAATCCATGGCTACACCTTC. This codes for CASGLGQGIHGYTF. The chain carries TRBV12-5 and TRBJ1-2; 7 bases map to TRBD1. The germline gives CDR1 LGHNT, CDR2 FRNRAP. With V trimmed by 1 base and J by 6 bases, 5 bases remained unmatched. The CDR3 has 14 residues.